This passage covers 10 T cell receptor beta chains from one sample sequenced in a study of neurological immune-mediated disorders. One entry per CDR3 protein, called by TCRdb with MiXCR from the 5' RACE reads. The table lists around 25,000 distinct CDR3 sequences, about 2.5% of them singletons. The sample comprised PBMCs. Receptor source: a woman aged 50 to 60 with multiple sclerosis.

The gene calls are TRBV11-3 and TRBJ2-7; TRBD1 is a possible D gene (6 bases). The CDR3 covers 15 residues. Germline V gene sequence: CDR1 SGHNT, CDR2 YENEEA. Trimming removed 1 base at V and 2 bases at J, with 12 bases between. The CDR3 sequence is CASSLGGGYPYEQYF. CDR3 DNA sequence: TGTGCCAGCAGCTTAGGTGGGGGCTATCCCTACGAGCAGTACTTC.

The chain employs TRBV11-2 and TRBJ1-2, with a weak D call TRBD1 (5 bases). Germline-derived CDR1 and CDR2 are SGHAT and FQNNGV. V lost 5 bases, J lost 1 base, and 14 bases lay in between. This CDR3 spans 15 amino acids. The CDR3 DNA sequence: TGTGCCAGCAGCCGATTTCTGACAGATAACTATGGCTACACCTTC. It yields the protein CASSRFLTDNYGYTF.

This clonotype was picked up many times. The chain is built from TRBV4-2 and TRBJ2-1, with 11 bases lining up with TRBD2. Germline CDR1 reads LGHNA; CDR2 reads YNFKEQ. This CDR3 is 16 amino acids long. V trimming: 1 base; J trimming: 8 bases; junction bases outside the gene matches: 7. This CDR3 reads CASSQVTSGSKDEQFF. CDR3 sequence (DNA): TGTGCCAGCAGCCAAGTAACTAGCGGGAGTAAGGATGAGCAGTTCTTC.

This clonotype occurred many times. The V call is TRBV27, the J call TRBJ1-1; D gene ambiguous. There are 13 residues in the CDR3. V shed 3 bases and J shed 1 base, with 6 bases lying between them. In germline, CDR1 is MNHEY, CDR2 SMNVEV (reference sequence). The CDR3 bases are TGTGCCAGCAGTTTGATAGGGAACACTGAAGCTTTCTTT. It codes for CASSLIGNTEAFF.

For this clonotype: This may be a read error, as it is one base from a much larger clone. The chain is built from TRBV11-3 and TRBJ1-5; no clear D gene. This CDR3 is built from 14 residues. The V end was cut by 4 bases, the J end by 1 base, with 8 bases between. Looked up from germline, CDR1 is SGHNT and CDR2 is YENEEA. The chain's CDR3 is CASSSGKSNQPQHF. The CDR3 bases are TGTGCCAGCAGCTCAGGAAAGAGCAATCAGCCCCAGCATTTT.

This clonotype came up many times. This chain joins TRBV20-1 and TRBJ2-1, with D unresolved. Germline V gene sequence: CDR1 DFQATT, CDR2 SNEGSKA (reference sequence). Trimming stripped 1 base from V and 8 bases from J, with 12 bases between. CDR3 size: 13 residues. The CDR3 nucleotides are TGCAGTGCTAGAGGGGCCCAAGCCCATGAGCAGTTCTTC. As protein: CSARGAQAHEQFF.

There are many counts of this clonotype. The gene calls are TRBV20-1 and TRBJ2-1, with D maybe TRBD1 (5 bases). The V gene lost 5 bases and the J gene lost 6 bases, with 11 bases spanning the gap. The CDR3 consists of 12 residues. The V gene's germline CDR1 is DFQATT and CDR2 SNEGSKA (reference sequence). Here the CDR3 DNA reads TGCAGTGCTGGCACAGGCGTCAATGAGCAGTTCTTC. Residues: CSAGTGVNEQFF.

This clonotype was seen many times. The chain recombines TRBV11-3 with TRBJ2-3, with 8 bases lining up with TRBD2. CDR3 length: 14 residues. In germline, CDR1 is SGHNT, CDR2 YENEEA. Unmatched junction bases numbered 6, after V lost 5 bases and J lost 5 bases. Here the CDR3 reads CASSLLTSEDTQYF. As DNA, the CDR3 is TGTGCCAGCAGCCTATTGACTAGCGAAGATACGCAGTATTTT.

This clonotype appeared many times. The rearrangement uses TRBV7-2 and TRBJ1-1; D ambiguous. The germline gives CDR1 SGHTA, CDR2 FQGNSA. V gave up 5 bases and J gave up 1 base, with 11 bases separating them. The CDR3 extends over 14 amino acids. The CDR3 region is CASSPQPGNTEAFF. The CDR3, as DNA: TGTGCCAGCAGCCCCCAGCCGGGGAACACTGAAGCTTTCTTT.

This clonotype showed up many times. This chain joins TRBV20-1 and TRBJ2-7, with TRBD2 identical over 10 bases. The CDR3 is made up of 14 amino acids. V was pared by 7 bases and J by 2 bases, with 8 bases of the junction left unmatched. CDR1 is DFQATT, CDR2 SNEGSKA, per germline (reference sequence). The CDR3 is CSVPGLARPYEQYF. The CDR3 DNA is TGCAGTGTCCCGGGACTAGCGCGCCCCTACGAGCAGTACTTC.